Each of the 25 T cell receptor beta chains below was sequenced from the same sample in a study of cytomegalovirus exposure and HLA in healthy donors. The PCR used 60 Vbeta and 13 Jbeta primers. The repertoire was sequenced with immunoSEQ multiplex PCR; TCRdb's copy has only in-frame clones and lacks some. The data show 60,000 to 80,000 clones, with under 80% seen just once and 5.4% held by the top ten. Sequencing used PBMCs. The receptors stem from a woman aged 25 to 45 in good health and CMV-seronegative.

This chain links TRBV30 with TRBJ1-5; D gene ambiguous. CDR1 and CDR2 from the germline V gene are GTSNPN and SVGIG (reference sequence). This CDR3 has 12 residues. Trimming removed 5 bases at V and 6 bases at J, with 11 bases between. The CDR3 DNA follows: TGTGCCTGGGAGCGGTCTGGTCAGCCCCAGCATTTT. This sequence encodes CAWERSGQPQHF.

J is TRBJ1-2 and V is TRBV6-6, with D possibly being TRBD1 (6 bases). CDR1 and CDR2 from the germline V gene are MNHNY and SVGAGI (reference sequence). The V gene lost 5 bases and the J gene lost 4 bases, with 14 bases spanning the gap. This CDR3 has 14 residues. CDR3 nucleotide sequence: TGTGCCAGCAGTGCACAGGGCGGGAGCTATGGCTACACCTTC. It is translated as CASSAQGGSYGYTF.

This clone was seen only once. This chain joins TRBV6-5 and TRBJ1-5, with D hard to call. CDR3 length: 14 residues. V was clipped by 5 bases and J by 10 bases, with 18 bases between them. CDR1 and CDR2 from the germline V gene are MNHEY and SVGAGI. CDR3: CASSEERYVAPQHF. As DNA, the CDR3 is TGTGCCAGCAGTGAAGAACGGTACGTCGCTCCCCAGCATTTT.

The chain is built from TRBV7-9 and TRBJ2-3; 14 bases agree with TRBD2. The CDR3 consists of 16 residues. Germline V gives CDR1 SEHNR, CDR2 FQNEAQ (reference sequence). V lost 5 bases to trimming and J lost 4 bases; unmatched junction nucleotides: 5. In DNA, the CDR3 is TGTGCCAGCAGCGAGGGACTAGCGGGAGTGTCAGATACGCAGTATTTT. It translates to CASSEGLAGVSDTQYF.

The rearrangement links TRBV27 to TRBJ2-1; TRBD1 might be the D (6 bases). This CDR3 contains 15 residues. V lost 4 bases and J lost 4, with 14 bases in between. Germline V lookup: CDR1 MNHEY, CDR2 SMNVEV (reference sequence). CDR3 coding DNA: TGTGCCAGCAGTTCCCCAGGGGTAAGGTACAATGAGCAGTTCTTC. This codes for CASSSPGVRYNEQFF.

As DNA, the CDR3 is TGTGCCAGTAGTATGATCGGACAGGGGGCGAATGAGCAGTTCTTC. Protein: CASSMIGQGANEQFF. The chain carries TRBV19 and TRBJ2-1; 11 bases align to TRBD1. Germline assignment: CDR1 LNHDA and CDR2 SQIVND (reference sequence). V trimming: 3 bases; J trimming: 7 bases; junction bases outside the gene matches: 5. CDR3 size: 15 residues.

The J gene is TRBJ1-2, the V gene TRBV7-2; D gene unclear. Between the trimmed V and J ends, which lost 3 bases and 6 bases, there was a span of 5 bases. Germline V CDR1 and CDR2: SGHTA, FQGNSA. The CDR3 totals 11 residues. The CDR3 loop reads CASSFRDGYTF. In DNA, the CDR3 is TGTGCCAGCAGCTTTCGGGATGGCTACACCTTC. Based on the CDR3 plus reference TRBV7-2 and TRBJ1-2, the full variable domain is GAGVSQSPSNKVTEKGKDVELRCDPISGHTALYWYRQSLGQGLEFLIYFQGNSAPDKSGLPSDRFSAERTGGSVSTLTIQRTQQEDSAVYLCASSFRDGYTFGSGTRLTVV.

The chain employs TRBV7-9 and TRBJ1-1; D not resolved. Germline V gives CDR1 SEHNR, CDR2 FQNEAQ (reference sequence). This CDR3 comprises 16 residues. V lost 3 bases to trimming and J lost 0 bases, with 14 bases between them. The CDR3 bases are TGTGCCAGCAGCTTCAGCGGGGTGGGGATGAACACTGAAGCTTTCTTT. It encodes CASSFSGVGMNTEAFF.

V is TRBV19 and J is TRBJ2-5; 9 positions agree with TRBD1. J lost 7 bases, V lost 4 bases, and 4 bases had no gene match. CDR1 is LNHDA and CDR2 is SQIVND in the germline V gene (reference sequence). The CDR3 consists of 13 residues. The CDR3 nucleotides are TGTGCCAGTAGTAGGGACAGGGAGGGGACCCAGTACTTC. Its translation: CASSRDREGTQYF.

The chain joins TRBV29-1 to TRBJ1-3; a weak D match, TRBD1 (6 bases). Germline loops: CDR1 SQVTM, CDR2 ANQGSEA. The CDR3 is 14 residues long. V was shortened by 3 bases and J by 0 bases, with 9 bases between the two germline ends. For the CDR3, the DNA is TGCAGCGTTGATCAGGGGAGCTCTGGAAACACCATATATTTT. Amino acid sequence: CSVDQGSSGNTIYF.

The chain joins TRBV2 to TRBJ2-2, with 7 bases aligning to TRBD2. Trimming cost V 6 bases and J 1 base; bases outside gene matches: 2. From germline, CDR1 is SNHLY and CDR2 FYNNEI. The CDR3 is made up of 14 amino acids. CDR3 bases: TGTGCCAGCAGAAAGCGGGAGAACACCGGGGAGCTGTTTTTT. Translating gives CASRKRENTGELFF.

The rearrangement links TRBV28 to TRBJ2-3, with no clear D. This CDR3 has 14 residues. CDR1 and CDR2 (germline): MDHEN, SYDVKM. Between the trimmed V and J ends, which lost 9 bases and 0 bases, there was a span of 13 bases. CDR3 residues: CASSPRVSTDTQYF. CDR3 coding DNA: TGTGCCAGTTCACCCCGCGTGAGCACAGATACGCAGTATTTT.

In its sample, this clone was seen once. The chain employs TRBV11-2 and TRBJ2-7; 7 bases are a match to TRBD2. CDR3 length: 16 amino acids. Germline V CDR1 and CDR2: SGHAT, FQNNGV. V gave up 7 bases and J gave up 4 bases; unmatched junction bases: 16. The CDR3 here is CASTRAGTTLPYEQYF. CDR3 nucleotide sequence: TGTGCCAGCACCCGAGCGGGAACCACTCTGCCTTACGAGCAGTACTTC. The variable domain in full, with the rest retrieved from reference TRBV11-2 and TRBJ2-7, is EAGVAQSPRYKIIEKRQSVAFWCNPISGHATLYWYQQILGQGPKLLIQFQNNGVVDDSQLPKDRFSAERLKGVDSTLKIQPAKLEDSAVYLCASTRAGTTLPYEQYFGPGTRLTVT.

The gene calls are TRBV9 and TRBJ2-3, with 13 bases matching TRBD2. J lost 2 bases, V lost 2 bases, and 2 bases had no gene match. CDR1 is SGDLS and CDR2 is YYNGEE in the germline V gene. This CDR3 contains 16 residues. The CDR3 is CASSVGLAGTTDTQYF. CDR3 DNA: TGTGCCAGCAGCGTGGGACTAGCGGGGACCACAGATACGCAGTATTTT. The full variable domain, rest sourced from reference TRBV9 and TRBJ2-3, is DSGVTQTPKHLITATGQRVTLRCSPRSGDLSVYWYQQSLDQGLQFLIQYYNGEERAKGNILERFSAQQFPDLHSELNLSSLELGDSALYFCASSVGLAGTTDTQYFGPGTRLTVL.

This chain uses TRBV19 with TRBJ1-2, with D possibly TRBD1 on 5 matching bases. The CDR3 is made up of 16 amino acids. Germline CDR1 LNHDA, CDR2 SQIVND (reference sequence). The V gene lost 0 bases and the J gene lost 2 bases, with 13 bases spanning the gap. The DNA for the CDR3 is TGTGCCAGTAGTATAGATTCGACAGCGCTGAACTATGGCTACACCTTC. Protein product: CASSIDSTALNYGYTF.

This clone has just a few counts. Here the CDR3 reads CASSLSLPSGRTDEQFF. The CDR3 bases are TGTGCCAGCAGTTTATCCCTTCCTAGCGGGAGAACAGATGAGCAGTTCTTC. The gene calls are TRBV28 and TRBJ2-1, with 10 bases identical to TRBD2. The CDR3 is made up of 17 amino acids. V dropped 1 base and J dropped 8; count of bases not matched to a gene: 11. CDR1 and CDR2 from the germline V gene are MDHEN and SYDVKM.

This chain joins TRBV6-1 and TRBJ1-5; D perhaps matches TRBD1 (6 bases). Between the trimmed V and J ends, which lost 3 bases and 3 bases, there was a span of 15 bases. The length of the CDR3 is 16 residues. The germline gives CDR1 MNHNS, CDR2 SASEGT. This CDR3 is CASSEQSGTHNQPQHF. The CDR3 DNA reads TGTGCCAGCAGTGAGCAATCCGGGACACACAATCAGCCCCAGCATTTT.

The rearrangement joins TRBV7-8 to TRBJ1-4; 10 positions match TRBD1. There are 14 residues in the CDR3. The J segment lost 11 bases and the V segment lost 4 bases, leaving 7 bases of the junction unmatched. Germline CDR1 and CDR2: SGHVS and FQNEAQ. The CDR3 region has the DNA TGTGCCAGCAGCTCTGGACAGGGGGTCGGGAAACTGTTTTTT. Its translation: CASSSGQGVGKLFF.

The CDR3 is CASSLSTGTSADTQYF. CDR3 nucleotide sequence: TGCGCCAGCAGCCTATCTACCGGGACTAGCGCAGATACGCAGTATTTT. This rearrangement joins TRBV4-3 to TRBJ2-3; 10 bases are a match to TRBD2. Trimming at V came to 4 bases and at J to 4 bases, leaving 8 bases not matched to a gene. CDR3 length: 16 residues. The germline V gene encodes CDR1 LGHNA and CDR2 YSLEER.

The rearrangement links TRBV5-8 to TRBJ2-5; 9 bases align to TRBD1. The DNA end is a closer match to TRBJ2-7, so the J assignment may be wrong. Germline V gene lookup returns CDR1 SGHTS and CDR2 YDEGEE. This CDR3 has 18 residues. The CDR3 sequence: CASSYLTGQGTISYEQYF. CDR3 nucleotides: TGTGCCAGCAGCTACCTGACAGGACAGGGGACGATCTCCTACGAGCAGTACTTC.

V usage is TRBV9 and J usage is TRBJ2-5; a weak D match, TRBD1 (6 bases). The CDR3 sequence is 15 residues long. Germline values: CDR1 SGDLS, CDR2 YYNGEE. V was pared by 4 bases and J by 3 bases, with 16 bases between. This CDR3 is CASSKTGHWEETQYF. The CDR3 DNA reads as TGTGCCAGCAGCAAAACGGGACACTGGGAAGAGACCCAGTACTTC.

The CDR3 sequence: CASSESVRGMNTEAFF. The CDR3 DNA reads as TGCGCCAGCAGTGAGTCGGTGAGGGGGATGAACACTGAAGCTTTCTTT. The chain links TRBV10-2 to TRBJ1-1; D possibly corresponds to TRBD1 (6 bases). V gave up 0 bases and J gave up 0 bases, with 11 bases separating them. There are 16 residues in the CDR3. CDR1 is WSHSY, CDR2 SAAADI, per germline.

The V gene is TRBV7-9, the J gene TRBJ1-1, with 8 positions matching TRBD1. V lost 11 bases and J lost 1; bases outside the gene matches: 0. Germline V gene data show CDR1 as SEHNR and CDR2 as FQNEAQ (reference sequence). The CDR3 covers 11 residues. DNA of the CDR3: TGTGCCGGACAGGGGAACACTGAAGCTTTCTTT. This sequence encodes CAGQGNTEAFF. Full variable domain (missing parts from reference TRBV7-9 and TRBJ1-1): DTGVSQNPRHKITKRGQNVTFRCDPISEHNRLYWYRQTLGQGPEFLTYFQNEAQLEKSRLLSDRFSAERPKGSFSTLEIQRTEQGDSAMYLCAGQGNTEAFFGQGTRLTVV.

The chain joins TRBV4-1 to TRBJ1-2; a possible D gene is TRBD1 (6 bases). Germline V gene sequence: CDR1 MGHRA, CDR2 YSYEKL. Trimming pared 4 bases from V and 6 bases from J, leaving 15 bases between. This CDR3 comprises 14 residues. Written as DNA, the CDR3 is TGCGCCAGCAGCCGCCTGCCTTGGACAGATGGCTACACCTTC. It encodes CASSRLPWTDGYTF.

The chain combines TRBV5-6 with TRBJ1-6; 8 bases are a match to TRBD1. Germline V gene lookup returns CDR1 SGHDT and CDR2 YYEEEE. Trimming took 2 bases from V and 9 from J; bases not matched to a gene: 10. The CDR3 runs to 16 residues. The CDR3 nucleotides are TGTGCCAGCAGCTTAGGTCCCACAGGGGGAACTTCACCCCTCCACTTT. It translates to CASSLGPTGGTSPLHF.